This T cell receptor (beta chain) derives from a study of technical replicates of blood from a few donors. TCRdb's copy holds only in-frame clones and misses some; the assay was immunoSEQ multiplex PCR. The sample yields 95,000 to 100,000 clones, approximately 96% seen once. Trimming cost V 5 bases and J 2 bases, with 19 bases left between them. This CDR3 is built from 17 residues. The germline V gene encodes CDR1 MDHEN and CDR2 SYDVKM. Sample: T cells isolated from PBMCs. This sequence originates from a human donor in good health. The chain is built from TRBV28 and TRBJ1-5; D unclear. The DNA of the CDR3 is TGTGCCAGCAGTGGAAAGGAGATACAACCTCGCAATCAGCCCCAGCATTTT. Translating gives CASSGKEIQPRNQPQHF. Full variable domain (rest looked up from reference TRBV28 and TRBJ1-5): DVKVTQSSRYLVKRTGEKVFLECVQDMDHENMFWYRQDPGLGLRLIYFSYDVKMKEKGDIPEGYSVSREKKERFSLILESASTNQTSMYLCASSGKEIQPRNQPQHFGDGTRLSIL.